The clone carrying this T cell receptor (beta chain) was seen a single time. Its antigen is unknown. These data come from a study of cytomegalovirus exposure and HLA in healthy donors. On the study more broadly: HLA-typed donors contributed around 88 million unique TCRs, which were held in an early data release. Study outcomes and limitations: Fewer N-insertions than the roughly 700-donor mean were reportedly shown by an Asian-associated ancestry cluster in a later analysis. It was in a later analysis that TCR association rates were seen to vary by HLA locus, highest for DRB1 and lowest for HLA-C. Some segments of the V type, notably TRBV6-2 and TRBV6-3, were excluded as indistinguishable.

Germline CDR1 MNHEY, CDR2 SVGAGI. The CDR3 has 8 residues. V was shortened by 7 bases and J by 8 bases, with 2 bases between the two germline ends. It was with 60 Vbeta and 13 Jbeta primers that the PCR ran. The assay was immunoSEQ multiplex PCR, and TCRdb's table has in-frame clones only and misses some. The sample gives 55,000 to 65,000 clones, 79% of which show up once; about 2.7% is in the top ten. Specimen: PBMCs. This clonotype was obtained from a woman in her 30s in good health and CMV-seronegative. V is TRBV6-5 and J is TRBJ1-2, with unresolved D. The CDR3 is CASTGYTF. The DNA of the CDR3 is TGTGCCAGCACGGGCTACACCTTC.